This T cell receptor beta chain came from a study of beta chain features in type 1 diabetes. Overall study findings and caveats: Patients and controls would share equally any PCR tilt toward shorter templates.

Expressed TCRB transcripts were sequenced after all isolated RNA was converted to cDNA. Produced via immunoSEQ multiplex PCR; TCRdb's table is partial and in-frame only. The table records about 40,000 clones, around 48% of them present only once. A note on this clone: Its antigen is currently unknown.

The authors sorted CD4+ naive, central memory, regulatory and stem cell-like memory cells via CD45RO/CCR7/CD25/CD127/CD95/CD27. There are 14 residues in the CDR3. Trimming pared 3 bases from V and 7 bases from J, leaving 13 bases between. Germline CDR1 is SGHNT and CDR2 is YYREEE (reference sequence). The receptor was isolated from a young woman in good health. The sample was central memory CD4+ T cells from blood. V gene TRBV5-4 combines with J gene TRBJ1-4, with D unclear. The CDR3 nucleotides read TGTGCCAGCAGCTCGGCCGGGAGTGCTGAAAAACTGTTTTTT. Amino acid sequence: CASSSAGSAEKLFF. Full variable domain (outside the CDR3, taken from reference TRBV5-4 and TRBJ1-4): ETGVTQSPTHLIKTRGQQVTLRCSSQSGHNTVSWYQQALGQGPQFIFQYYREEENGRGNFPPRFSGLQFPNYSSELNVNALELDDSALYLCASSSAGSAEKLFFGSGTQLSVL.